These 10 T cell receptor beta chains share one sample of origin, sequenced in a study of blood T cell repertoires in COVID-19. TCRdb's copy holds only in-frame clones and misses some; the assay was immunoSEQ multiplex PCR. The sample shows about 200,000 clones, 76% of them seen only once. Sequences were obtained from PBMCs or T cells enriched from blood (not recorded which). The source of these receptors is a woman between 50 and 59 years old with acute COVID-19.

This chain joins TRBV6-4 and TRBJ1-5; no clear D gene. Between the trimmed V and J ends, which lost 3 bases and 1 base, there was a span of 10 bases. Germline lookup yields CDR1 MRHNA and CDR2 SNTAGT. The CDR3 has 15 residues. As DNA, the CDR3 is TGTGCCAGCAGTGAGAGGCTAGGCAGCAATCAGCCCCAGCATTTT. It specifies CASSERLGSNQPQHF.

This clone has more than one count but fewer than ten. Distinct nucleotide sequences in the sample also encode this CDR3. V is TRBV5-8 and J is TRBJ2-3; 14 bases align to TRBD2. Germline lookup yields CDR1 SGHTS and CDR2 YDEGEE. V shed 4 bases and J 3 bases; nucleotides not matched to a gene: 4. The CDR3 sequence is 16 residues long. CDR3 sequence: CASSPRLAGGTDTQYF. In DNA form, the CDR3 reads TGTGCCAGCAGCCCCAGACTAGCGGGGGGGACAGATACGCAGTATTTT. Full variable domain (rest looked up from reference TRBV5-8 and TRBJ2-3): EAGVTQSPTHLIKTRGQQATLRCSPISGHTSVYWYQQALGLGLQFLLWYDEGEERNRGNFPPRFSGRQFPNYSSELNVNALELEDSALYLCASSPRLAGGTDTQYFGPGTRLTVL.

J is TRBJ2-2 and V is TRBV7-3; perhaps TRBD1 as D (5 bases). Trimming removed 1 base at V and 3 bases at J, with 9 bases between. The CDR3 sequence is 15 residues long. Germline V CDR1 and CDR2: SGHTA, FQGTGA. CDR3 sequence (DNA): TGTGCCAGCAGCTTAAACAGGATAGACACCGGGGAGCTGTTTTTT. This gives the protein CASSLNRIDTGELFF.

The J gene is TRBJ1-1, the V gene TRBV20-1, with 9 bases aligning to TRBD1. Trimming removed 7 bases from V and 7 bases from J; junction bases left unmatched: 4. This CDR3 is 11 amino acids long. Germline CDR1 and CDR2: DFQATT and SNEGSKA (reference sequence). The CDR3 is CSGRQGGEAFF. CDR3 bases: TGCAGTGGAAGACAGGGGGGTGAAGCTTTCTTT.

The chain employs TRBV6-6 and TRBJ1-5; D is perhaps TRBD1 (6 bases). The CDR3 is 16 residues long. V gave up 3 bases and J gave up 1 base, with 13 bases separating them. CDR1 is MNHNY, CDR2 SVGAGI, per germline (reference sequence). In DNA form, the CDR3 reads TGTGCCAGCAGTTATAGGGGGGGCGCGAGCAATCAGCCCCAGCATTTT. As protein: CASSYRGGASNQPQHF.

The J gene is TRBJ2-2, the V gene TRBV28, with 8 bases that match TRBD1. Germline values: CDR1 MDHEN, CDR2 SYDVKM. The CDR3 runs 13 residues. V gave up 6 bases and J gave up 6 bases; unmatched junction bases: 3. CDR3 bases: TGTGCCAGCAGACAGGGGGGCCCCGGGGAGCTGTTTTTT. Its translation is CASRQGGPGELFF. Filled out from reference TRBV28 and TRBJ2-2, the complete variable domain reads DVKVTQSSRYLVKRTGEKVFLECVQDMDHENMFWYRQDPGLGLRLIYFSYDVKMKEKGDIPEGYSVSREKKERFSLILESASTNQTSMYLCASRQGGPGELFFGEGSRLTVL.

This clone has only one observation. This chain links TRBV5-8 with TRBJ1-2, with D unclear. The CDR3 covers 12 residues. Germline V lookup: CDR1 SGHTS, CDR2 YDEGEE. Trimming cost V 2 bases and J 6 bases, with 8 bases left between them. CDR3 sequence reads: CASSFGLHGYTF. In nucleotides, the CDR3 is TGTGCCAGCAGCTTCGGACTTCATGGCTACACCTTC.

The V gene is TRBV11-3, the J gene TRBJ2-4; 7 positions match TRBD2. Germline values: CDR1 SGHNT, CDR2 YENEEA. The CDR3 runs 16 residues. Trimming removed 1 base from V and 0 bases from J; junction bases left unmatched: 3. The CDR3 coding sequence is TGTGCCAGCAGCTTAGGGACTAGTGAAGCCAAAAACATTCAGTACTTC. Translation gives CASSLGTSEAKNIQYF.

This chain links TRBV20-1 with TRBJ1-2, with D possibly being TRBD1 (6 bases). Germline values: CDR1 DFQATT, CDR2 SNEGSKA (reference sequence). This CDR3 comprises 11 residues. The ends were cut back, 7 bases at V and 8 bases at J, with 14 bases in the middle. The CDR3 spells CSVSNREGYTF. In DNA, the CDR3 is TGCAGTGTCTCCAACAGGGAGGGCTACACCTTC.

DNA of the CDR3: TGTGCCAGTAGTATATATGGGGGGAATCAGCCCCAGCATTTT. It yields the protein CASSIYGGNQPQHF. The V call is TRBV19, the J call TRBJ1-5, with D possibly being TRBD1 (5 bases). V lost 2 bases to trimming and J lost 4 bases, with 9 bases between them. Germline V gene data show CDR1 as LNHDA and CDR2 as SQIVND (reference sequence). This CDR3 is 14 amino acids long.